This is a list of T cell receptor beta chains from one sample in a study of blood T cell repertoires in COVID-19. TCRdb's copy holds only in-frame clones and misses some; the assay was immunoSEQ multiplex PCR. This table holds some 63,000 clones, 79% found once. The material sequenced was peripheral blood. Every receptor here comes from a human donor in a cohort sampled during active COVID-19. Both conserved end residues are part of each CDR3. Fields, in order: V gene, D gene, J gene, clone size, CDR3 DNA, CDR3 protein. D genes are given only for firm matches. The size entry is marked missing in some rows and otherwise reads once, few, many or a size class.

>TRBV30|TRBD1|TRBJ1-5|medium-sized
TGTGCCTGGTCAGGGAGGACAGGACCACTCAATCAGCCCCAGCATTTT
CAWSGRTGPLNQPQHF
>TRBV3-1/TRBV3-2|TRBD1|TRBJ2-2|NA
TGTGCCAGCAGCCAAGATACAGGGGGCTTTAAGACCGGGGAGCTGTTTTTT
CASSQDTGGFKTGELFF
>TRBV5-1|TRBD1|TRBJ1-1|few
TGCGCCAGCAGCTCTCAAGGGGGACAGATGACTGAAGCTTTCTTT
CASSSQGGQMTEAFF
>TRBV20-1|NA|TRBJ2-3|NA
TGCAGTGCTAGTGTACAGGGCAGCTCAGATACGCAGTATTTT
CSASVQGSSDTQYF
>TRBV4-2|NA|TRBJ2-6|NA
TGTGCCAGCAGTCGGGTGGTCTCCTCTGGGGCCAACGTCCTGACTTTC
CASSRVVSSGANVLTF
>TRBV7-2|TRBD1|TRBJ1-1|NA
TGTGCCAGCAGCTTAGGACAGGGCAGCACTGAAGCTTTCTTT
CASSLGQGSTEAFF
>TRBV3-1/TRBV3-2|TRBD2|TRBJ2-1|NA
TGTGCCAGCAGTCCGGGACTAGCGAGGAACAATGAGCAGTTCTTC
CASSPGLARNNEQFF
>TRBV2|NA|TRBJ1-2|few
TGTGCCAGCAGTGAAAGGGTAACGGGGGAGCACGATGGCTACACCTTC
CASSERVTGEHDGYTF
>TRBV7-2|TRBD2|TRBJ2-3|NA
TGTGCCAGCAGCCTAGGACTAGCGGGGATCACAGATACGCAGTATTTT
CASSLGLAGITDTQYF
>TRBV6-4|TRBD2|TRBJ2-2|NA
TGTGCCAGCAGTGACCAGGGAGGGGCCGGGGAGCTGTTTTTT
CASSDQGGAGELFF
>TRBV4-2|NA|TRBJ2-7|NA
TGTGCCAGCAGCCACCTACCTCGAGGGTCCGACGAGCAGTACTTC
CASSHLPRGSDEQYF
>TRBV11-3|NA|TRBJ2-3|NA
TGTGCCAGCAGCACCAGGGACAACACAGATACGCAGTATTTT
CASSTRDNTDTQYF
>TRBV13|TRBD1|TRBJ2-7|NA
TGTGCCAGCAGCGATCGGACAGGGGGTAACGAGCAGTACTTC
CASSDRTGGNEQYF
>TRBV4-2|TRBD2|TRBJ2-1|NA
TGTGCCAGCAGCCCCCGGTTGAGCGGGACCTACAATGAGCAGTTCTTC
CASSPRLSGTYNEQFF
>TRBV11-2|TRBD1|TRBJ2-5|NA
TGTGCCAGCAGCTCGAGTTCCGGGACAGAGTACTTC
CASSSSSGTEYF
>TRBV4-3|TRBD2|TRBJ2-3|NA
TGCGCCAGCAGCCGAGAAGGTAAGTCTAGCGGGTGTCATACGCAGTATTTT
CASSREGKSSGCHTQYF
>TRBV3-1/TRBV3-2|NA|TRBJ2-3|NA
TGTGCCAGCAGCCAAGATCCGAATAGCGGTCGCACAGATACGCAGTATTTT
CASSQDPNSGRTDTQYF
>TRBV7-9|TRBD1|TRBJ1-4|NA
TGTGCCAGCGCAGGACAGGGACAAACTAATGAAAAACTGTTTTTT
CASAGQGQTNEKLFF
>TRBV20-1|NA|TRBJ2-5|NA
TGCAGTGCTAGTGGGGGCCTCCGAGTCGGAGAGACCCAGTACTTC
CSASGGLRVGETQYF
>TRBV6-2/TRBV6-3|NA|TRBJ2-7|NA
TGTGCCAGCAGTTTGGGGGGTTGGCAGTACTTC
CASSLGGWQYF
>TRBV7-3|TRBD2|TRBJ2-5|NA
TGTGCCAGCAGCCCCGGGGTAGCGGGACTCCAAGAGACCCAGTACTTC
CASSPGVAGLQETQYF
>TRBV6-5|NA|TRBJ2-2|NA
TGTGCCAGCAGGAGGCAAAGGAACACCGGGGAGCTGTTTTTT
CASRRQRNTGELFF
>TRBV9|TRBD1|TRBJ1-2|NA
TGTGCCAGCAGCCTCCGGGACAGGGACTCCATAGTTTCAAACTATGGCTACACCTTC
CASSLRDRDSIVSNYGYTF
>TRBV28|TRBD2|TRBJ2-4|NA
TGTGCCAGCAGTTTCCTCTCAGTGGGAGGGGCCAAAAACATTCAGTACTTC
CASSFLSVGGAKNIQYF
>TRBV18|TRBD1|TRBJ2-7|NA
TGTGCCAGCTCTGAGTCCGGGACAGGGGGCGACGAGCAGTACTTC
CASSESGTGGDEQYF
>TRBV29-1|TRBD2|TRBJ2-3|NA
TGCAGCGGAGCAGGACTAGCGGGAGGAATAGATACGCAGTATTTT
CSGAGLAGGIDTQYF
>TRBV20-1|NA|TRBJ2-7|NA
TGCAGTGCAATGGCGGGCTACGAGCAGTACTTC
CSAMAGYEQYF
>TRBV18|NA|TRBJ2-7|NA
TGTGCCAGCTCGCCGACAGCAGGGAACTCCTACGAGCAGTACTTC
CASSPTAGNSYEQYF
>TRBV27|NA|TRBJ1-5|once
TGTGCGGCGGGTGTGGGTCAGCCCCAGCATTTT
CAAGVGQPQHF
>TRBV28|NA|TRBJ1-1|NA
TGTGCCAGCAGTTTAGGGCCCCGACAGAACACTGAAGCTTTCTTT
CASSLGPRQNTEAFF